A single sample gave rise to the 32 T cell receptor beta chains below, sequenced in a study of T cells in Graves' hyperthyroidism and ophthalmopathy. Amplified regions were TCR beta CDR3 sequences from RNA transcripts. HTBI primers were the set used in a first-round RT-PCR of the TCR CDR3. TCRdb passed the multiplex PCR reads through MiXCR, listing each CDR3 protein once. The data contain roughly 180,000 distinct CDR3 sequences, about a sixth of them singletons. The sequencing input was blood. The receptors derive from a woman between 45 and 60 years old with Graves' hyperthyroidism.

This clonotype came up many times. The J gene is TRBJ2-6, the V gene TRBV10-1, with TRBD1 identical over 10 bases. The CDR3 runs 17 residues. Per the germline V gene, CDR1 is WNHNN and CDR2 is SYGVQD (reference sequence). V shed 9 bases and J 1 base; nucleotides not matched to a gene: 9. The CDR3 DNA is TGCGCCAGTCCCATCGGGACAGGGGAGTCTGGGGCCAACGTCCTGACTTTC. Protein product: CASPIGTGESGANVLTF.

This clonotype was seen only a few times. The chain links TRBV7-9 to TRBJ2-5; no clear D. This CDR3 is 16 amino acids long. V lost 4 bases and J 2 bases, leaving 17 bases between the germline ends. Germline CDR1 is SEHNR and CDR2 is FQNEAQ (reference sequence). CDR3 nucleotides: TGTGCCAGCAGCTCTAGAGGCGGTTTCCTACAAGAGACCCAGTACTTC. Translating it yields CASSSRGGFLQETQYF.

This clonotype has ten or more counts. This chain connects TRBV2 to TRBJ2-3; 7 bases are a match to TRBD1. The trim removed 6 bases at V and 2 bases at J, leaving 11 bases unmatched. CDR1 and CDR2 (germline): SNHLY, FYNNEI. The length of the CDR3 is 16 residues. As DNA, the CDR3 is TGTGCCAGCAGACAACAGGGACAGCCATCCACAGATACGCAGTATTTT. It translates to CASRQQGQPSTDTQYF.

CDR3 nucleotides: TGTGCCAGCATGTTAGCGGGAGGGCGAAAGCAGTACTTC. It yields the protein CASMLAGGRKQYF. The V and J genes are TRBV6-5 and TRBJ2-7; 11 bases are shared with TRBD2. The junction had 7 bases not matched to a gene; V was cut back by 7 bases and J by 8 bases. The CDR3 sequence is 13 residues long. Germline lookup yields CDR1 MNHEY and CDR2 SVGAGI.

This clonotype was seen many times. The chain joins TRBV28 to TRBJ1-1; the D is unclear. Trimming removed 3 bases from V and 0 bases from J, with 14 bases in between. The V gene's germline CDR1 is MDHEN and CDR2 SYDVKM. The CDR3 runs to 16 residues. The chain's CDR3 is CASSFLSGNLNTEAFF. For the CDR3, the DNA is TGTGCCAGCAGTTTCCTGTCGGGGAATCTGAACACTGAAGCTTTCTTT.

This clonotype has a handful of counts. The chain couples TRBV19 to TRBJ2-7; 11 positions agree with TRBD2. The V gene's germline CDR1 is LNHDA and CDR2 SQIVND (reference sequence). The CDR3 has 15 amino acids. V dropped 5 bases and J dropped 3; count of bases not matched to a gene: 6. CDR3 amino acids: CASSPPGLADYEQYF. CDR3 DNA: TGTGCCAGTAGTCCTCCGGGACTAGCGGACTACGAGCAGTACTTC. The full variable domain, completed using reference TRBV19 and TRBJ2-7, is DGGITQSPKYLFRKEGQNVTLSCEQNLNHDAMYWYRQDPGQGLRLIYYSQIVNDFQKGDIAEGYSVSREKKESFPLTVTSAQKNPTAFYLCASSPPGLADYEQYFGPGTRLTVT.

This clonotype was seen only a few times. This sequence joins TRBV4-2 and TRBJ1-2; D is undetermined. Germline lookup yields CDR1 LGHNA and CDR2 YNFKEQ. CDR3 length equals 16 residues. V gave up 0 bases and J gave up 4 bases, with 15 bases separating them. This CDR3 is CASSQDMRSLGYGYTF. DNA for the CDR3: TGTGCCAGCAGCCAAGATATGAGGAGCCTAGGCTATGGCTACACCTTC.

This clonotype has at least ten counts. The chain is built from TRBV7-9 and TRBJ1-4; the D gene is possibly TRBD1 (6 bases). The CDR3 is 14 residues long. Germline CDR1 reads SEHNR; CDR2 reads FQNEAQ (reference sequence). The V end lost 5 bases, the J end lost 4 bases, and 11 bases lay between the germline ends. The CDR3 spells CASSRTAVNEKLFF. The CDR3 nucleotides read TGTGCCAGCAGCCGGACAGCAGTTAATGAAAAACTGTTTTTT.

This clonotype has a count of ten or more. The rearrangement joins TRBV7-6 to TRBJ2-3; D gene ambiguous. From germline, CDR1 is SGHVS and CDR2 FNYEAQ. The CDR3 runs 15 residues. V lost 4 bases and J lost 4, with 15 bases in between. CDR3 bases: TGTGCCAGCAGCTCAATATCCGCCCGTTCAGATACGCAGTATTTT. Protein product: CASSSISARSDTQYF.

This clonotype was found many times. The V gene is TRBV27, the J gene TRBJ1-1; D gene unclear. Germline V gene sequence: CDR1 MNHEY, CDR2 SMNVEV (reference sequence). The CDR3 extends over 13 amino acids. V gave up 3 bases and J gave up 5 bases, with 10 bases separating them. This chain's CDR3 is CASSLMGFTEAFF. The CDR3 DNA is TGTGCCAGCAGTTTGATGGGATTTACTGAAGCTTTCTTT.

As DNA, the CDR3 is TGTGCCAGCACCAACTTCAGGGAGGGGAATACCGGGGAGCTGTTTTTT. Amino acid sequence: CASTNFREGNTGELFF. This sequence joins TRBV6-1 and TRBJ2-2; 7 positions agree with TRBD2. Germline CDR1 is MNHNS and CDR2 is SASEGT. This CDR3 is built from 16 residues. The V segment lost 7 bases and the J segment 5 bases; nucleotides outside the gene matches: 13.

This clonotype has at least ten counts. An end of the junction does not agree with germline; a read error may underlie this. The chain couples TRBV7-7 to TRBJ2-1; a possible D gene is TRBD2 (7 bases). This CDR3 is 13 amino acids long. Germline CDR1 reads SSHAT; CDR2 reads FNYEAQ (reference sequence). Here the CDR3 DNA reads TGTGCTAGCAGCTTGGGGGGGGCCAATGAGCAGTTCTTC. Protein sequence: CASSLGGANEQFF.

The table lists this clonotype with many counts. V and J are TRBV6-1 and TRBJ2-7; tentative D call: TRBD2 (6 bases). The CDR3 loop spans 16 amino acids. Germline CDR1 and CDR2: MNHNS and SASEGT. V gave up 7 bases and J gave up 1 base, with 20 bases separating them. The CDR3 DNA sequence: TGTGCCAGCACCGCGCGTTGGAGGGAGGTGTCCTACGAGCAGTACTTC. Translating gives CASTARWREVSYEQYF.

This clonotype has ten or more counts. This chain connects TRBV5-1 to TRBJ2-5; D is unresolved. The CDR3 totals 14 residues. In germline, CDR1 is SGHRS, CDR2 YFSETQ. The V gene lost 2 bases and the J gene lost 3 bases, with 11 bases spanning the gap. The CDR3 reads CASSFEQTKETQYF. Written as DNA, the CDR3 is TGCGCCAGCAGCTTCGAACAGACCAAAGAGACCCAGTACTTC.

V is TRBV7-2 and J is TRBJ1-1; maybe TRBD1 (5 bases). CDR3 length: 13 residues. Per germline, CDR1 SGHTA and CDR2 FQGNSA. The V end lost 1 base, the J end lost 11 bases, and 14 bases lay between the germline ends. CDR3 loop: CASSLERDREAFF. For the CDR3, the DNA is TGTGCCAGCAGCTTAGAACGGGACCGCGAGGCTTTCTTT.

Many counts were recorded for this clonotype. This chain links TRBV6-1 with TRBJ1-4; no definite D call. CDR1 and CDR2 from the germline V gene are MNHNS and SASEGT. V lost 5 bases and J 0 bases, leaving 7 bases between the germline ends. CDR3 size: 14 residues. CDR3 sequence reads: CASSKVATNEKLFF. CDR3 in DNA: TGTGCCAGCAGTAAAGTCGCAACTAATGAAAAACTGTTTTTT.

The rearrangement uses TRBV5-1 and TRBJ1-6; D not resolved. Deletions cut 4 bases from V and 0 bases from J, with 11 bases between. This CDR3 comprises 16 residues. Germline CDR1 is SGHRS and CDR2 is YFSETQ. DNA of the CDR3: TGCGCCAGCAGCGCAAACCCCTTCTCCTATAATTCACCCCTCCACTTT. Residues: CASSANPFSYNSPLHF.

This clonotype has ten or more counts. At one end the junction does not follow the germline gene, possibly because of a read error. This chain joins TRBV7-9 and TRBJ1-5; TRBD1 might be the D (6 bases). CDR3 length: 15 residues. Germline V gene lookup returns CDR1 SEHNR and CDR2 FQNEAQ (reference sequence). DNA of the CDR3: TGTGCCAGCAGCCTAGCAGGGACAAGCAATCAGCCCCAGCATTTT. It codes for CASSLAGTSNQPQHF.

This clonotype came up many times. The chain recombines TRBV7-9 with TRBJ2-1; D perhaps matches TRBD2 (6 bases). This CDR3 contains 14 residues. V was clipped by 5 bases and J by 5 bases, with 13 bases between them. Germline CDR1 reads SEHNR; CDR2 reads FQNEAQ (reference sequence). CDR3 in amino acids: CASSPAGGDNEQFF. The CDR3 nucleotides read TGTGCCAGCAGCCCAGCGGGCGGGGACAATGAGCAGTTCTTC.

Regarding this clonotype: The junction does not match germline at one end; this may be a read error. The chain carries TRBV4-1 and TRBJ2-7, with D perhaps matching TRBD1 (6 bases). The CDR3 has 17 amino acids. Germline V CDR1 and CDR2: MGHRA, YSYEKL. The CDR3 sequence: CANSQDGTGTPGAEQYF. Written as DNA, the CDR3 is TGCGCCAACAGCCAAGATGGTACAGGGACCCCTGGGGCCGAGCAGTACTTC.

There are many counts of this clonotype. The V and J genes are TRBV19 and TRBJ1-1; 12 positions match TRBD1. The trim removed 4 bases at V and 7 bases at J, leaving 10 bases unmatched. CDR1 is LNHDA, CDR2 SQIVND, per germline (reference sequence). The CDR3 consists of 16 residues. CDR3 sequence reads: CASSTHPGQGAVEAFF. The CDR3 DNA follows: TGTGCCAGTAGTACACACCCGGGACAGGGGGCGGTTGAAGCTTTCTTT.

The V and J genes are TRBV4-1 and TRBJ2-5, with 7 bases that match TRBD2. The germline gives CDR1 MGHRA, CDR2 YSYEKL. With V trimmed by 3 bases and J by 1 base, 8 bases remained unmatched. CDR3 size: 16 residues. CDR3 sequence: CASSQWGTGGQETQYF. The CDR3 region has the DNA TGCGCCAGCAGCCAGTGGGGGACGGGGGGCCAAGAGACCCAGTACTTC.

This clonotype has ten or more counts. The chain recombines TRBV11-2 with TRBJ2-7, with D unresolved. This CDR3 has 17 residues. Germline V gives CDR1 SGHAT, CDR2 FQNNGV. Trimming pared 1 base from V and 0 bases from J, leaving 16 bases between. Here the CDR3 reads CASSLGGLAENSYEQYF. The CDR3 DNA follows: TGTGCCAGCAGCTTAGGTGGGTTGGCAGAAAACTCCTACGAGCAGTACTTC.

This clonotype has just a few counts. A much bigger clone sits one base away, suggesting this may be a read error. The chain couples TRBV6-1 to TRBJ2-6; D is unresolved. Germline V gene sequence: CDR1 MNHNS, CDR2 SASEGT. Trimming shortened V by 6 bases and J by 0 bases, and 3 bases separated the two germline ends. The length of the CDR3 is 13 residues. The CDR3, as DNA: TGTGCCAGCAGGGTCTCTGGGGCCAACGTCCTGACTTTC. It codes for CASRVSGANVLTF.

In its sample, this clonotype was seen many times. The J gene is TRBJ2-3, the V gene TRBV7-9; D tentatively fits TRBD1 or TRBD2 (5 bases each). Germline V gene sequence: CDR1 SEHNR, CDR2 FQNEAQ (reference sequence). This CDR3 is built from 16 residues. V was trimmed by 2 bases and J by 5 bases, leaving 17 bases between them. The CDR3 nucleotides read TGTGCCAGCAGCTTATTTCGTATAGGTGGGGGAGATACGCAGTATTTT. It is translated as CASSLFRIGGGDTQYF.

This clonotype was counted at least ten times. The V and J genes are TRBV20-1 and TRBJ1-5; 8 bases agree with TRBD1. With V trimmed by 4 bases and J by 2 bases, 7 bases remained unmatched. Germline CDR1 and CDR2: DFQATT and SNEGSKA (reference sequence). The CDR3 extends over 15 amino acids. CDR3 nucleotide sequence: TGCAGTGCTACGCAGGGGGCGCGTGGCAATCAGCCCCAGCATTTT. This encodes CSATQGARGNQPQHF.

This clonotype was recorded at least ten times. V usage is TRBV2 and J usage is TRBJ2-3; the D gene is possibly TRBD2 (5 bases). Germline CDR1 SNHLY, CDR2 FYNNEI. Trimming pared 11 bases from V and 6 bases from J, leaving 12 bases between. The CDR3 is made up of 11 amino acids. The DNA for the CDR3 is TGTGCCGGTCGGCTAGCCGATACGCAGTATTTT. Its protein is CAGRLADTQYF.

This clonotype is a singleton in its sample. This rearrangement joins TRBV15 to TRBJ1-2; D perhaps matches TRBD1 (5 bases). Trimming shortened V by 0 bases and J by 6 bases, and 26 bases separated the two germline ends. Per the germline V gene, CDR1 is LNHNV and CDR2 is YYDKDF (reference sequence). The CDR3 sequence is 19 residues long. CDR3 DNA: TGTGCCACCAGCAGAGATACTCTAGCGGGGGGGTCAGGGTTGGATGGCTACACCTTC. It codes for CATSRDTLAGGSGLDGYTF.

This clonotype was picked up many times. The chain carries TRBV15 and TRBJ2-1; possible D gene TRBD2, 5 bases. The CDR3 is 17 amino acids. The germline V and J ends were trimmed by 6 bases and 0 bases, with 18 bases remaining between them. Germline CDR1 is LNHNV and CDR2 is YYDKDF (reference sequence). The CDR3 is CATSPTDSKSSYNEQFF. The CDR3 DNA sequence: TGTGCCACCAGTCCCACGGACTCAAAGAGCTCCTACAATGAGCAGTTCTTC.

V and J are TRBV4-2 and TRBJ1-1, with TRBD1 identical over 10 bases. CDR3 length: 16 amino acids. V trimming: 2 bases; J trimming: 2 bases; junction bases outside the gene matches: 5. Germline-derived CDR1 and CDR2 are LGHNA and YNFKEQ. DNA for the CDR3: TGTGCCAGCAGCCAAACCGACAGGGGGCGAAACACTGAAGCTTTCTTT. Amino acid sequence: CASSQTDRGRNTEAFF.

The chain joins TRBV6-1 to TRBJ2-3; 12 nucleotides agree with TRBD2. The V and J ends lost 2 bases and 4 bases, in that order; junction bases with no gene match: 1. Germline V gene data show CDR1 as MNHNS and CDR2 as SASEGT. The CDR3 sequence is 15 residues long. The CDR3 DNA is TGTGCCAGCAGTGAACGACTAGCGGGAGCAGATACGCAGTATTTT. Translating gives CASSERLAGADTQYF.

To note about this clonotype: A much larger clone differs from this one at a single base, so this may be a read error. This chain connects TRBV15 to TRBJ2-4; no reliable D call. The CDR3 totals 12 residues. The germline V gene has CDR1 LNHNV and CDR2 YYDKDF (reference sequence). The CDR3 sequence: CATSRDNHIRYF. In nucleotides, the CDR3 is TGTGCCACCAGCAGAGATAATCACATTCGGTACTTC.